This TCR beta chain was sequenced for a study of Ad26.COV2.S vaccination and SARS-CoV-2 variants. Study-level background: Ad26.COV2.S was injected intramuscularly once or twice, 56 days apart. Whole-study results and caveats: Vaccine recipients had higher spike-specific TCR breadth than placebo recipients. Reported post-vaccination CD8+ and CD4+ T cell responses to spike showed substantial breadth.

Stated treatment: roughly 18 received Ad26.COV2.S at low or high dose, single or two shots; several received placebo; per-sample allocation not given. All samples were drawn on day 63, counting from the first vaccine or placebo injection. As concerns this clone: What it recognizes is unknown.

The repertoire was sequenced with immunoSEQ multiplex PCR; TCRdb's copy has only in-frame clones and lacks some. The sample lists 300,000 to 400,000 clones, around nine tenths occurring once. The CDR3 covers 15 residues. Per germline, CDR1 MNHEY and CDR2 SVGEGT. Trimming took off 2 bases at V and 2 bases at J, with 13 bases between the two ends. V is TRBV6-2 or TRBV6-3 and J is TRBJ2-7; TRBD2 might be the D (6 bases). Sequences were derived from peripheral blood, sampled in a trial of Ad26.COV2.S vaccine versus placebo. The TCR was taken from a person between 18 and 65 years old who received the Ad26.COV2.S COVID-19 vaccine or a placebo. CDR3 protein: CASSYAGRKAYEQYF. The DNA of the CDR3 is TGTGCCAGCAGTTACGCGGGACGGAAAGCCTACGAGCAGTACTTC.